These T cell receptor beta chains were read from a single sample in a study of CD8+ T cells in alopecia areata. Sequencing used immunoSEQ multiplex PCR; TCRdb keeps in-frame clones, though not all of them. The data hold roughly 100,000 clones, with around 55% observed a single time. Material: CD8+ T cells sorted from blood, obtained at week 4, from a patient treated with tofacitinib. The origin of the receptors is a human donor with alopecia areata. The CDR3 runs from the conserved cysteine through the conserved F or W. The order of the fields is V gene, clone size, J gene, D gene, CDR3 protein, CDR3 DNA. The D gene is left open where the match is weak. The size entry is marked missing in some rows and otherwise reads once, few, many or a size class.

>TRBV7-9|-|TRBJ2-1|-
CASSSTPGYNEQFF
TGTGCCAGCAGCTCTACTCCAGGTTACAATGAGCAGTTCTTC
>TRBV29-1|-|TRBJ2-1|TRBD2
CSVPGLAGLDEQFF
TGCAGCGTTCCCGGGCTAGCGGGGCTCGATGAGCAGTTCTTC
>TRBV4-3|-|TRBJ1-1|-
CASSQQQMNTEAFF
TGCGCCAGCAGCCAACAACAGATGAACACTGAAGCTTTCTTT
>TRBV30|-|TRBJ2-7|-
CAWRNIFGTEQYF
TGTGCCTGGAGAAACATCTTCGGGACTGAGCAGTACTTC
>TRBV27|-|TRBJ1-2|-
CASSHQGNPYGYTF
TGTGCCAGCAGCCACCAAGGGAATCCCTATGGCTACACCTTC
>TRBV7-9|-|TRBJ1-2|TRBD1
CASSLSGQGGYGYTF
TGTGCCAGCAGCTTGTCCGGACAGGGGGGGTATGGCTACACCTTC
>TRBV29-1|-|TRBJ2-3|TRBD1
CSVLDPDRVTDTQYF
TGCAGCGTTCTCGATCCGGACAGGGTCACAGATACGCAGTATTTT
>TRBV7-2|-|TRBJ2-4|TRBD2
CASSLASGSDIQYF
TGTGCCAGCAGCTTAGCTAGCGGGAGTGACATTCAGTACTTC
>TRBV5-1|-|TRBJ2-1|-
CASSSKQGLGYNEQFF
TGCGCCAGCAGCTCAAAACAGGGACTTGGTTACAATGAGCAGTTCTTC
>TRBV13|-|TRBJ1-6|-
CASSLVGTPDSPLHF
TGTGCCAGCAGCTTAGTGGGTACCCCGGATTCACCCCTCCACTTT
>TRBV29-1|few|TRBJ2-6|TRBD1
CSVVDRATSGANVLTF
TGCAGCGTAGTGGACAGGGCAACCTCTGGGGCCAACGTCCTGACTTTC
>TRBV28|-|TRBJ1-3|-
CASSLSPQPTGNTIYF
TGTGCCAGCAGCCTCTCCCCACAGCCAACTGGAAACACCATATATTTT
>TRBV27|-|TRBJ1-1|TRBD1
CASSLAGQGGTEAFF
TGTGCCAGCAGTTTAGCCGGACAGGGAGGCACTGAAGCTTTCTTT
>TRBV4-1|-|TRBJ2-3|-
CASRRSGGLPDTQYF
TGCGCCAGCAGACGGTCGGGGGGCCTCCCAGATACGCAGTATTTT
>TRBV4-1|-|TRBJ2-7|-
CASSHAGHDEQYF
TGCGCCAGCAGCCACGCCGGGCACGACGAGCAGTACTTC
>TRBV4-1|-|TRBJ1-1|TRBD1
CASSQGQGAEAFF
TGCGCCAGCAGCCAGGGACAGGGCGCTGAAGCTTTCTTT
>TRBV4-3|-|TRBJ2-3|TRBD2
CASSQDRTSGGATDTQYF
TGCGCCAGCAGCCAAGATCGGACTAGCGGGGGGGCCACAGATACGCAGTATTTT
>TRBV29-1|-|TRBJ2-1|-
CSSPVAGITNEQFF
TGCAGCTCACCCGTGGCGGGAATAACGAATGAGCAGTTCTTC
>TRBV2|-|TRBJ2-7|-
CASSLGQTYEQYF
TGTGCCAGCAGTCTTGGACAGACCTACGAGCAGTACTTC
>TRBV2|-|TRBJ2-1|TRBD2
CASSEALKTSGYNEQFF
TGTGCCAGCAGTGAAGCGCTCAAGACTAGCGGATACAATGAGCAGTTCTTC
>TRBV13|-|TRBJ1-4|-
CAARASTNEKLFF
TGTGCAGCCCGAGCGTCAACTAATGAAAAACTGTTTTTT
>TRBV7-3|-|TRBJ2-7|TRBD1
CASSVTGGSYEQYF
TGTGCCAGCAGCGTTACAGGGGGCTCCTACGAGCAGTACTTC
>TRBV4-1|-|TRBJ1-1|-
CASSQVRAEGPMNTEAFF
TGCGCCAGCAGCCAAGTCCGGGCGGAGGGCCCAATGAACACTGAAGCTTTCTTT